This T cell receptor (beta chain) appears in the sequencing data of a study of T cells of healthy individuals. Losses at the gene ends were 7 bases for V and 0 bases for J; bases not matched to a gene: 0. Per germline, CDR1 SQVTM and CDR2 ANQGSEA. The CDR3 contains 12 residues. TCRdb reprocessed the 5' RACE reads via MiXCR and lists one record per CDR3 protein. The sample lists around 90,000 distinct CDR3 sequences, approximately 4.8% occurring once. This clonotype was recorded at least ten times. The receptor was isolated from a female donor in good health. The chain has TRBV29-1 and TRBJ1-3; 7 bases line up with TRBD1. The CDR3 is CSAGGSGNTIYF. The DNA of the CDR3 is TGCAGCGCAGGGGGCTCTGGAAACACCATATATTTT.